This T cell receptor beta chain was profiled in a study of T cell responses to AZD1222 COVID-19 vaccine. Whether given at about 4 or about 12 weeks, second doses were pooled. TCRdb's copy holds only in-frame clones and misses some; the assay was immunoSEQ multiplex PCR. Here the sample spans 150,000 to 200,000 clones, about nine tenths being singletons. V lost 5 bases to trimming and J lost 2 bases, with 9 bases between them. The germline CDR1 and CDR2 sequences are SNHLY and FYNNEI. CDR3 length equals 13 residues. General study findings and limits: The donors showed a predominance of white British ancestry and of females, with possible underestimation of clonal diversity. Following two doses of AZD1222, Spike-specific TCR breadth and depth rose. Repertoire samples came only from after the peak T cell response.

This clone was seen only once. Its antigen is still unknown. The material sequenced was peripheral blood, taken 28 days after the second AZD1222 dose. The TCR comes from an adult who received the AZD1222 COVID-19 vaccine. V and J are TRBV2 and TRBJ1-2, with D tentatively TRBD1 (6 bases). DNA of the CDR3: TGTGCCAGCAGTCCCACAGGGAACTATGGCTACACCTTC. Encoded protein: CASSPTGNYGYTF.